The 16 T cell receptor beta chains in this list originate from one sample, sequenced in a study of T cell responses to AZD1222 COVID-19 vaccine. TCRdb keeps only in-frame clones here, not all; method: immunoSEQ multiplex PCR. This sample yields about 150,000 clones, of which 75% to 95% are seen a single time; under 4% belongs to the top ten. The source material was peripheral blood, sampled 28 days after the second AZD1222 dose. The receptors shown here come from an adult who received the AZD1222 COVID-19 vaccine.

The chain couples TRBV10-3 to TRBJ2-7, with no clear D. This CDR3 has 13 residues. Trimming removed 8 bases at V and 6 bases at J, with 17 bases between. Germline V gives CDR1 ENHRY, CDR2 SYGVKD. CDR3 loop: CAIGLPITGEQYF. The CDR3 nucleotides are TGTGCCATCGGGCTACCAATCACCGGCGAGCAGTACTTC.

V is TRBV18 and J is TRBJ1-1, with 7 bases aligning to TRBD1. The CDR3 spans 15 residues. Germline assignment: CDR1 KGHSH and CDR2 LQKENI. V trimming: 3 bases; J trimming: 5 bases; junction bases outside the gene matches: 9. CDR3 sequence: CASSPGDSSRTEAFF. The CDR3, as DNA: TGTGCCAGCTCACCGGGGGACAGCAGTCGGACTGAAGCTTTCTTT.

This chain links TRBV11-2 with TRBJ2-7, with D maybe TRBD2 (5 bases). The CDR3 consists of 14 residues. CDR1 and CDR2 (germline): SGHAT, FQNNGV. Trimming pared 1 base from V and 4 bases from J, leaving 11 bases between. The CDR3 sequence: CASSLGETSYEQYF. For the CDR3, the DNA is TGTGCCAGCAGCTTAGGGGAGACCTCATACGAGCAGTACTTC.

This chain joins TRBV11-2 and TRBJ2-1; 8 bases line up with TRBD2. V lost 5 bases, J lost 8 bases, and 14 bases stayed unmatched. The V gene's germline CDR1 is SGHAT and CDR2 FQNNGV. CDR3 length: 16 residues. CDR3 DNA sequence: TGTGCCAGCAGCCCAGGAATAAGCGGGAGTATAGATGAGCAGTTCTTC. Translating it yields CASSPGISGSIDEQFF.

For this clone: Within the sample, other DNA sequences also encode this same CDR3. The chain uses TRBV5-4 and TRBJ2-7; D not certain. The V end was cut by 0 bases, the J end by 0 bases, with 7 bases between. This CDR3 contains 14 residues. The germline CDR1 and CDR2 sequences are SGHNT and YYREEE (reference sequence). The CDR3 nucleotides are TGTGCCAGCAGCTTGGCGGGCGCCTCCTACGAGCAGTACTTC. Its translation: CASSLAGASYEQYF. The full variable domain, rest sourced from reference TRBV5-4 and TRBJ2-7, is ETGVTQSPTHLIKTRGQQVTLRCSSQSGHNTVSWYQQALGQGPQFIFQYYREEENGRGNFPPRFSGLQFPNYSSELNVNALELDDSALYLCASSLAGASYEQYFGPGTRLTVT.

The gene calls are TRBV3-1 (or the pseudogene TRBV3-2) and TRBJ2-4; possibly TRBD1 or TRBD2 for D (5 bases each). The CDR3 extends over 14 amino acids. Germline CDR1 and CDR2: LGHDT and YNNKEL (reference sequence). V was trimmed by 2 bases and J by 6 bases, leaving 11 bases between them. CDR3 loop: CASSQQGVGNIQYF. The CDR3 DNA sequence: TGTGCCAGCAGCCAACAGGGAGTCGGAAACATTCAGTACTTC.

The rearrangement joins TRBV18 to TRBJ2-7, with 11 bases aligning to TRBD1. The CDR3 contains 15 residues. Unmatched junction bases numbered 5, after V lost 3 bases and J lost 4 bases. Germline V gene data show CDR1 as KGHSH and CDR2 as LQKENI. In DNA form, the CDR3 reads TGTGCCAGCTCACCGTCCGGGACAGGGGGATACGAGCAGTACTTC. Amino acids: CASSPSGTGGYEQYF.

Concerning this clone itself: The junction departs from the called germline gene at one end, perhaps through a read error. The chain is built from TRBV15 and TRBJ2-1; D is unresolved. Germline CDR1 is LNHNV and CDR2 is YYDKDF (reference sequence). This CDR3 region has 16 residues. This chain's CDR3 is CATSRGLKGSYDEQFF. In DNA form, the CDR3 reads TGTGCCACCAGCAGAGGGCTCAAAGGGTCCTACGATGAGCAGTTCTTC.

The chain uses TRBV7-2 and TRBJ1-3; D ambiguous. The germline V gene has CDR1 SGHTA and CDR2 FQGNSA. The germline V and J ends were trimmed by 0 bases and 3 bases, with 9 bases remaining between them. The CDR3 runs to 15 residues. The DNA for the CDR3 is TGTGCCAGCAGCTTAGCAGGACGGAGTGGAAACACCATATATTTT. Residues: CASSLAGRSGNTIYF.

The gene calls are TRBV7-9 and TRBJ2-2; D is possibly TRBD2 (6 bases). The CDR3 length is 15 residues. Per germline, CDR1 SEHNR and CDR2 FQNEAQ (reference sequence). The germline V and J ends were trimmed by 2 bases and 5 bases, with 12 bases remaining between them. The CDR3 loop is CASSLTQEGTGELFF. Here the CDR3 DNA reads TGTGCCAGCAGCTTAACCCAGGAGGGGACCGGGGAGCTGTTTTTT. Full variable domain (missing parts from reference TRBV7-9 and TRBJ2-2): DTGVSQNPRHKITKRGQNVTFRCDPISEHNRLYWYRQTLGQGPEFLTYFQNEAQLEKSRLLSDRFSAERPKGSFSTLEIQRTEQGDSAMYLCASSLTQEGTGELFFGEGSRLTVL.

The J gene is TRBJ1-1, the V gene TRBV27, with D tentatively TRBD1 (6 bases). Germline-derived CDR1 and CDR2 are MNHEY and SMNVEV (reference sequence). The CDR3 extends over 14 amino acids. The germline V and J ends were trimmed by 1 base and 2 bases, with 8 bases remaining between them. CDR3 in amino acids: CASSLWTDNTEAFF. The CDR3, as DNA: TGTGCCAGCAGTTTATGGACAGATAACACTGAAGCTTTCTTT.

CDR3 in DNA: TGTGCCTGGACCCGGACAGGCACCGGGGAGCTGTTTTTT. Its translation is CAWTRTGTGELFF. The chain couples TRBV30 to TRBJ2-2, with 7 bases lining up with TRBD1. The V gene's germline CDR1 is GTSNPN and CDR2 SVGIG (reference sequence). With 4 bases clipped from V and 4 bases from J, the junction kept 3 bases outside the gene matches. This CDR3 has 13 amino acids. Complete variable domain (other parts from reference TRBV30 and TRBJ2-2): SQTIHQWPATLVQPVGSPLSLECTVEGTSNPNLYWYRQAAGRGLQLLFYSVGIGQISSEVPQNLSASRPQDRQFILSSKKLLLSDSGFYLCAWTRTGTGELFFGEGSRLTVL.

The chain links TRBV19 to TRBJ1-2; perhaps TRBD1 as D (6 bases). The CDR3 is 14 residues long. V was shortened by 8 bases and J by 0 bases, with 13 bases between the two germline ends. Germline V gene data show CDR1 as LNHDA and CDR2 as SQIVND (reference sequence). CDR3 sequence: CASRRGATNYGYTF. The CDR3 coding sequence is TGTGCCAGTCGCCGGGGGGCTACTAACTATGGCTACACCTTC.

The chain joins TRBV19 to TRBJ2-3; possible D gene TRBD2, 6 bases. CDR3 length: 14 residues. V was shortened by 7 bases and J by 4 bases, with 15 bases between the two germline ends. CDR1 and CDR2 (germline): LNHDA, SQIVND (reference sequence). CDR3 region: CASNSGLGPDTQYF. The CDR3 bases are TGTGCCAGTAACTCGGGACTTGGCCCAGATACGCAGTATTTT.

The chain couples TRBV19 to TRBJ2-1, with D uncertain. The V and J ends lost 4 bases and 9 bases respectively, with 7 bases between them. Germline CDR1 LNHDA, CDR2 SQIVND (reference sequence). CDR3 length: 11 amino acids. CDR3 region: CASSTWGEQFF. CDR3 sequence (DNA): TGTGCCAGTAGTACCTGGGGTGAGCAGTTCTTC.

This chain joins TRBV4-1 and TRBJ2-1; D unclear. The CDR3 has 13 residues. V shed 1 base and J shed 7 bases, with 8 bases lying between them. Germline CDR1 is MGHRA and CDR2 is YSYEKL. In DNA form, the CDR3 reads TGCGCCAGCAGCCAAGTAGGTCGTAATGAGCAGTTCTTC. Amino acid sequence: CASSQVGRNEQFF.